The 29 T cell receptor beta chains listed next were all sequenced from one sample in a study of cytomegalovirus exposure and HLA in healthy donors. The PCR employed 60 Vbeta primers together with 13 Jbeta primers. Data came from immunoSEQ multiplex PCR; TCRdb stores just in-frame clones and leaves some out. This sample has nearly 200,000 clones, with about four fifths found just once. Sequencing was carried out using PBMCs. These receptors originate from a male donor in good health and CMV-seropositive.

The chain couples TRBV19 to TRBJ1-2; 9 bases fit TRBD1. Germline trimming cut 7 bases from V and 4 bases from J; bases unmatched to any gene: 10. Per the germline V gene, CDR1 is LNHDA and CDR2 is SQIVND (reference sequence). This CDR3 is 15 amino acids long. CDR3 amino acids: CASTADRGLFYGYTF. The CDR3 bases are TGTGCCAGTACCGCGGACAGGGGCCTATTCTATGGCTACACCTTC.

The rearrangement joins TRBV9 to TRBJ2-2, with 8 bases that match TRBD1. This CDR3 region has 16 residues. The V gene end was trimmed by 3 bases and the J gene end by 7 bases; junction bases not matched to a gene: 11. Germline V gene data show CDR1 as SGDLS and CDR2 as YYNGEE. CDR3 sequence reads: CASSGEGQGLGGELFF. As DNA, the CDR3 is TGTGCCAGCAGCGGCGAAGGACAGGGCCTAGGCGGGGAGCTGTTTTTT.

This clone was counted between two and nine times. The V and J genes are TRBV7-2 and TRBJ2-2; 9 bases match TRBD1. The junction had 2 bases not matched to a gene; V was cut back by 4 bases and J by 2 bases. Germline CDR1 reads SGHTA; CDR2 reads FQGNSA. CDR3 size: 15 residues. Here the CDR3 reads CASSWGQGNTGELFF. The CDR3 DNA reads as TGTGCCAGCAGCTGGGGACAGGGAAACACCGGGGAGCTGTTTTTT.

V is TRBV27 and J is TRBJ2-1, with 8 nucleotides matching TRBD1. The V and J ends lost 5 bases and 4 bases, in that order; junction bases with no gene match: 7. The CDR3 runs to 15 residues. Germline CDR1 and CDR2: MNHEY and SMNVEV (reference sequence). CDR3 sequence reads: CASSARDRTYNEQFF. The CDR3 nucleotides are TGTGCCAGCAGTGCCCGGGACAGGACTTACAATGAGCAGTTCTTC.

The CDR3 DNA reads TGTGCCAGCAGCTTAAGCGAGACCCAGTACTTC. Its protein product is CASSLSETQYF. V is TRBV11-2 and J is TRBJ2-5; no clear D. This CDR3 comprises 11 residues. CDR1 and CDR2 (germline): SGHAT, FQNNGV. V dropped 2 bases and J dropped 5 bases, with 3 bases sitting between them.

This clone showed up just a few times. The chain is built from TRBV30 and TRBJ2-1; D might be TRBD2 (6 bases). CDR1 and CDR2 (germline): GTSNPN, SVGIG (reference sequence). The CDR3 is 14 amino acids. V lost 2 bases, J lost 0 bases, and 8 bases lay in between. CDR3 DNA sequence: TGTGCCTGGAGTAGACTAGACTCCTACAATGAGCAGTTCTTC. Translating it yields CAWSRLDSYNEQFF.

This clone occurred a few times. The chain uses TRBV4-3 and TRBJ1-1; 8 positions match TRBD1. The V segment lost 4 bases and the J segment 5 bases; nucleotides outside the gene matches: 6. CDR1 LGHNA and CDR2 YSLEER come from the germline V gene. The CDR3 is 14 residues long. The CDR3 sequence: CASSREQGGTEAFF. The CDR3 bases are TGCGCCAGCAGCCGAGAACAGGGGGGAACTGAAGCTTTCTTT.

V gene TRBV7-6 combines with J gene TRBJ2-2, with 15 bases aligning to TRBD2. This CDR3 region has 16 residues. From germline, CDR1 is SGHVS and CDR2 FNYEAQ. V shed 5 bases and J 8 bases; nucleotides not matched to a gene: 6. In DNA, the CDR3 is TGTGCCAGCAGCCAGGGACTAGCGGGGGGATCGGGGGAGCTGTTTTTT. Translation gives CASSQGLAGGSGELFF.

This clone turned up a few times. The V gene is TRBV7-9, the J gene TRBJ2-1; D unresolved. There are 14 residues in the CDR3. CDR1 is SEHNR and CDR2 is FQNEAQ in the germline V gene (reference sequence). Trimming removed 1 base at V and 0 bases at J, with 4 bases between. CDR3 in amino acids: CASSLDISYNEQFF. DNA of the CDR3: TGTGCCAGCAGCTTAGATATCTCCTACAATGAGCAGTTCTTC.

The chain couples TRBV4-2 to TRBJ1-6; possibly TRBD1 for D (5 bases). CDR1 is LGHNA and CDR2 is YNFKEQ in the germline V gene. Trimming took off 1 base at V and 7 bases at J, with 11 bases between the two ends. This CDR3 spans 15 amino acids. In nucleotides, the CDR3 is TGTGCCAGCAGCCAAGGCGGGACGGCGAATTCACCCCTCCACTTT. Translating it yields CASSQGGTANSPLHF.

CDR3 sequence reads: CASSTRQGTGELFF. CDR3 in DNA: TGCGCCAGCAGCACCCGACAGGGAACCGGGGAGCTGTTTTTT. This chain links TRBV4-1 with TRBJ2-2; the match to TRBD1 covers 7 bases. Germline V gene sequence: CDR1 MGHRA, CDR2 YSYEKL. V was clipped by 5 bases and J by 5 bases; unmatched bases: 5. This CDR3 comprises 14 residues.

This clone was observed once. J is TRBJ2-5 and V is TRBV7-2; D gene uncertain. The CDR3 is 13 amino acids. Deletions cut 5 bases from V and 1 base from J, with 8 bases between. Germline-derived CDR1 and CDR2 are SGHTA and FQGNSA. CDR3 DNA sequence: TGTGCCAGCAGCCCCGCAGGCCAAGAGACCCAGTACTTC. This sequence encodes CASSPAGQETQYF.

The rearrangement joins TRBV28 to TRBJ2-1; 8 nucleotides line up with TRBD2. The CDR3 sequence is 14 residues long. J lost 10 bases, V lost 3 bases, and 8 bases had no gene match. Germline assignment: CDR1 MDHEN and CDR2 SYDVKM. The CDR3 reads CASSFREGLQEQFF. DNA for the CDR3: TGTGCCAGCAGTTTCCGGGAGGGCCTACAGGAGCAGTTCTTC.

The rearrangement joins TRBV4-3 to TRBJ2-7; TRBD2 aligns across 9 bases. The germline CDR1 and CDR2 sequences are LGHNA and YSLEER. V lost 2 bases to trimming and J lost 1 base; unmatched junction nucleotides: 6. CDR3 length: 16 amino acids. CDR3 amino acids: CASSQTSGQPSYEQYF. CDR3 nucleotide sequence: TGCGCCAGCAGCCAAACTAGCGGGCAGCCTTCCTACGAGCAGTACTTC.

The J gene is TRBJ1-5, the V gene TRBV27, with no clear D. Between the trimmed V and J ends, which lost 3 bases and 4 bases, there was a span of 7 bases. This CDR3 has 13 residues. Germline V gene data show CDR1 as MNHEY and CDR2 as SMNVEV (reference sequence). The CDR3 loop is CASSFRENQPQHF. DNA of the CDR3: TGTGCCAGCAGTTTCCGGGAAAATCAGCCCCAGCATTTT.

The V call is TRBV4-3, the J call TRBJ1-4; D perhaps matches TRBD1 (5 bases). V lost 6 bases and J 0 bases, leaving 20 bases between the germline ends. The CDR3 runs 18 residues. The V gene's germline CDR1 is LGHNA and CDR2 YSLEER. In DNA, the CDR3 is TGCGCCAGCAGTCGCGGGACGTTAAAATCTGCAACTAATGAAAAACTGTTTTTT. The encoded protein is CASSRGTLKSATNEKLFF.

The J gene is TRBJ2-7, the V gene TRBV11-3, with D hard to call. Trimming left V 3 bases short and J 3 bases short, with 9 bases between. The germline CDR1 and CDR2 sequences are SGHNT and YENEEA. The CDR3 consists of 13 residues. CDR3 nucleotides: TGTGCCAGCAGCTTTACATCTGACTACGAGCAGTACTTC. Translating it yields CASSFTSDYEQYF. Together with reference TRBV11-3 and TRBJ2-7, the CDR3 gives the full variable domain: EAGVVQSPRYKIIEKKQPVAFWCNPISGHNTLYWYLQNLGQGPELLIRYENEEAVDDSQLPKDRFSAERLKGVDSTLKIQPAELGDSAVYLCASSFTSDYEQYFGPGTRLTVT.

The chain combines TRBV4-1 with TRBJ1-2; 8 bases map to TRBD1. Germline trimming cut 1 base from V and 8 bases from J; bases unmatched to any gene: 12. The V gene's germline CDR1 is MGHRA and CDR2 YSYEKL. CDR3 length equals 16 residues. CDR3 sequence: CASSQGTRTGTRGYTF. CDR3 in DNA: TGCGCCAGCAGCCAAGGGACGCGGACAGGGACGAGAGGCTACACCTTC.

The chain couples TRBV6-1 to TRBJ1-3; TRBD1 aligns across 7 bases. V lost 6 bases, J lost 3 bases, and 5 bases stayed unmatched. The CDR3 is 14 amino acids. Germline CDR1 and CDR2: MNHNS and SASEGT. CDR3 sequence reads: CASRETGSGNTIYF. As DNA, the CDR3 is TGTGCCAGCAGAGAGACAGGGAGTGGAAACACCATATATTTT.

This sequence joins TRBV28 and TRBJ2-5, with 7 bases matching TRBD2. CDR3 length: 14 residues. Germline V gene data show CDR1 as MDHEN and CDR2 as SYDVKM. With 7 bases clipped from V and 4 bases from J, the junction kept 9 bases outside the gene matches. The CDR3 region has the DNA TGTGCCAGCAAACACAGGAGGGAGGGAGAGACCCAGTACTTC. Protein product: CASKHRREGETQYF.

This clone was recorded a few times. The chain couples TRBV4-3 to TRBJ2-3; D is ambiguous. This CDR3 comprises 15 residues. V lost 0 bases and J lost 0, with 7 bases in between. The V gene's germline CDR1 is LGHNA and CDR2 YSLEER. CDR3: CASSQDPISTDTQYF. In DNA form, the CDR3 reads TGCGCCAGCAGCCAAGACCCTATCAGCACAGATACGCAGTATTTT.

The rearrangement links TRBV5-1 to TRBJ2-5; maybe TRBD2 (6 bases). The CDR3 extends over 16 amino acids. Trimming stripped 0 bases from V and 4 bases from J, with 16 bases between. CDR1 and CDR2 from the germline V gene are SGHRS and YFSETQ. This chain's CDR3 is CASSLAGRWDGETQYF. The CDR3, as DNA: TGCGCCAGCAGCTTGGCGGGGAGGTGGGACGGAGAGACCCAGTACTTC.

This clone was observed a handful of times. J is TRBJ1-1 and V is TRBV5-6, with a tentative D call TRBD1 (6 bases). The V end lost 4 bases, the J end lost 0 bases, and 7 bases lay between the germline ends. Per the germline V gene, CDR1 is SGHDT and CDR2 is YYEEEE. The CDR3 has 13 amino acids. The CDR3 region is CASSGQLNTEAFF. Here the CDR3 DNA reads TGTGCCAGCAGCGGACAGCTGAACACTGAAGCTTTCTTT.

This clone appeared a few times. J is TRBJ2-1 and V is TRBV9, with 9 bases matching TRBD2. Germline V gene lookup returns CDR1 SGDLS and CDR2 YYNGEE. This CDR3 comprises 16 residues. Losses at the gene ends were 2 bases for V and 7 bases for J; bases not matched to a gene: 10. In DNA form, the CDR3 reads TGTGCCAGCAGCGTCTACTTAGCGGGGGTTTCGAATGAGCAGTTCTTC. Protein sequence: CASSVYLAGVSNEQFF.

Only one count was recorded for this clone. The rearrangement joins TRBV14 to TRBJ1-1, with D perhaps TRBD1 (5 bases). This CDR3 spans 14 amino acids. CDR1 is SGHDN and CDR2 is FVKESK in the germline V gene. The V end was cut by 4 bases, the J end by 10 bases, with 19 bases between. The CDR3 nucleotides are TGTGCCAGCAGCCCCCCGGGGGGGGGACCCGCAGCTTTCTTT. Amino acids: CASSPPGGGPAAFF.

The chain has TRBV10-3 and TRBJ1-5; 7 nucleotides agree with TRBD1. The CDR3 is 15 amino acids. In germline, CDR1 is ENHRY, CDR2 SYGVKD. Unmatched junction bases numbered 5, after V lost 0 bases and J lost 6 bases. The CDR3 coding sequence is TGTGCCATCAGTGAGTCCGGGCCAGGGGGTCAGCCCCAGCATTTT. Translated: CAISESGPGGQPQHF.

This clone was seen only a few times. J is TRBJ2-3 and V is TRBV27; 15 nucleotides line up with TRBD2. This CDR3 comprises 18 residues. The J segment lost 8 bases and the V segment lost 4 bases, leaving 13 bases of the junction unmatched. CDR1 and CDR2 from the germline V gene are MNHEY and SMNVEV (reference sequence). The CDR3 DNA sequence: TGTGCCAGCAGTTCCACTCTTGTCGGACTAGCGGGGGGGCCTACGCAGTATTTT. Encoded protein: CASSSTLVGLAGGPTQYF.

This sequence joins TRBV9 and TRBJ2-5; TRBD1 matches at 7 bases. The DNA end lines up better with TRBJ2-7; the J call may be wrong. The CDR3 consists of 15 residues. Per the germline V gene, CDR1 is SGDLS and CDR2 is YYNGEE. CDR3 sequence (DNA): TGTGCCAGCAGCCTAGGGGGCGGTAGCTCCTACGAGCAGTACTTC. It encodes CASSLGGGSSYEQYF.

This chain links TRBV7-2 with TRBJ1-4; tentatively, D is TRBD1 (6 bases). Trimming left V 5 bases short and J 6 bases short, with 16 bases between. CDR3 size: 15 residues. In germline, CDR1 is SGHTA, CDR2 FQGNSA. CDR3: CASSDQTGLDEKLFF. In nucleotides, the CDR3 is TGTGCCAGCAGCGACCAAACAGGGTTGGATGAAAAACTGTTTTTT.